These 29 T cell receptor beta chains were sequenced from one sample in a study of cytomegalovirus exposure and HLA in healthy donors. Primers included in the PCR were 60 Vbeta and 13 Jbeta primers. Here immunoSEQ multiplex PCR was the method, and the copy in TCRdb shows in-frame clones only, minus some. The sample holds about 190,000 clones, about nine tenths seen once. The material sequenced was PBMCs. Source of these receptors: a boy between 2 and 10 years old in good health and CMV-seronegative.

The rearrangement joins TRBV7-9 to TRBJ2-3, with D possibly being TRBD2 (5 bases). Trimming removed 3 bases at V and 4 bases at J, with 11 bases between. This CDR3 is built from 14 residues. Germline V lookup: CDR1 SEHNR, CDR2 FQNEAQ (reference sequence). The CDR3: CASSFPGVADTQYF. Here the CDR3 DNA reads TGTGCCAGCAGCTTCCCCGGGGTGGCAGATACGCAGTATTTT. The full variable domain, its missing parts supplied by reference TRBV7-9 and TRBJ2-3, is DTGVSQNPRHKITKRGQNVTFRCDPISEHNRLYWYRQTLGQGPEFLTYFQNEAQLEKSRLLSDRFSAERPKGSFSTLEIQRTEQGDSAMYLCASSFPGVADTQYFGPGTRLTVL.

The CDR3, as DNA: TGCGCCAGCAGCTTGGGACAGGGATTAGATACGCAGTATTTT. It yields the protein CASSLGQGLDTQYF. The V call is TRBV5-1, the J call TRBJ2-3; 7 positions agree with TRBD1. The germline CDR1 and CDR2 sequences are SGHRS and YFSETQ. The CDR3 extends over 14 amino acids. J was trimmed by 5 bases and V by 0 bases; bases with no gene match: 3.

The chain links TRBV19 to TRBJ2-3; 8 nucleotides agree with TRBD2. This CDR3 is 16 amino acids long. J lost 3 bases, V lost 3 bases, and 8 bases had no gene match. CDR1 LNHDA and CDR2 SQIVND come from the germline V gene (reference sequence). The CDR3 sequence: CASSIGGGPQTDTQYF. CDR3 bases: TGTGCCAGTAGTATTGGCGGGGGGCCGCAGACAGATACGCAGTATTTT.

The gene calls are TRBV21-1 and TRBJ2-7; no DNA check was done on the table's D call, TRBD2. TRBV21-1 is marked as a pseudogene. The CDR3 is 12 residues long. The CDR3 region is CASSKLPYEQYF. The CDR3 nucleotides read TGTGCCAGCAGCAAACTCCCCTACGAGCAGTACTTC.

The V and J genes are TRBV29-1 and TRBJ2-7, with TRBD1 identical over 9 bases. The CDR3 is 13 residues long. CDR1 is SQVTM and CDR2 is ANQGSEA in the germline V gene. With 0 bases clipped from V and 6 bases from J, the junction kept 3 bases outside the gene matches. In DNA form, the CDR3 reads TGCAGCGTTGAAGAGACAGGGGGAGGCGAGCAGTACTTC. Protein sequence: CSVEETGGGEQYF.

This CDR3 reads CASSYFDREETQYF. For the CDR3, the DNA is TGTGCCAGCAGTTACTTCGACAGGGAAGAGACCCAGTACTTC. The J gene is TRBJ2-5, the V gene TRBV6-6; 7 bases line up with TRBD1. V was pared by 1 base and J by 3 bases, with 2 bases of the junction left unmatched. In germline, CDR1 is MNHNY, CDR2 SVGAGI (reference sequence). The CDR3 length is 14 residues.

The CDR3 region is CAIPGTGEDYGYTF. The CDR3 DNA reads as TGTGCCATCCCCGGGACAGGGGAGGACTATGGCTACACCTTC. The V gene is TRBV2, the J gene TRBJ1-2; 10 bases fit TRBD1. There are 14 residues in the CDR3. Looked up from germline, CDR1 is SNHLY and CDR2 is FYNNEI. Unmatched junction bases numbered 8, after V lost 10 bases and J lost 3 bases.

This chain joins TRBV19 and TRBJ1-6; unclear D gene. The CDR3 loop spans 12 amino acids. CDR1 LNHDA and CDR2 SQIVND come from the germline V gene (reference sequence). V lost 5 bases to trimming and J lost 8 bases, with 7 bases between them. The CDR3 nucleotides read TGTGCCAGTAGTGGAGGGTATTCACCCCTCCACTTT. Encoded protein: CASSGGYSPLHF.

This clone was detected once. The V call is TRBV2, the J call TRBJ1-1; TRBD1 might be the D (6 bases). CDR3 length: 15 amino acids. The germline V gene has CDR1 SNHLY and CDR2 FYNNEI. The V end lost 5 bases, the J end lost 2 bases, and 15 bases lay between the germline ends. In DNA, the CDR3 is TGTGCCAGCAGTTCCGTCCCGGGACAAAACACTGAAGCTTTCTTT. Its protein product is CASSSVPGQNTEAFF.

V gene TRBV27 combines with J gene TRBJ2-3, with a weak D call TRBD2 (7 bases). This CDR3 is 15 amino acids long. The V end was cut by 4 bases, the J end by 6 bases, with 17 bases between. Germline assignment: CDR1 MNHEY and CDR2 SMNVEV (reference sequence). CDR3 in amino acids: CASSWGGRSVDTQYF. The CDR3 DNA reads TGTGCCAGCAGTTGGGGGGGCCGGTCGGTTGATACGCAGTATTTT.

The chain links TRBV19 to TRBJ1-5, with 8 bases fitting TRBD1. This CDR3 comprises 13 residues. The V gene end was trimmed by 4 bases and the J gene end by 7 bases; junction bases not matched to a gene: 3. The germline gives CDR1 LNHDA, CDR2 SQIVND (reference sequence). This CDR3 reads CASSTDRGQPQHF. CDR3 bases: TGTGCCAGTAGTACCGACAGGGGACAGCCCCAGCATTTT.

The V and J genes are TRBV19 and TRBJ1-5, with D possibly matching TRBD1 (5 bases). This CDR3 is 15 amino acids long. CDR1 and CDR2 (germline): LNHDA, SQIVND (reference sequence). V was trimmed by 6 bases and J by 0 bases, leaving 12 bases between them. The CDR3 loop reads CASRLTDNSNQPQHF. The CDR3 DNA follows: TGTGCCAGTAGGTTGACGGACAATAGCAATCAGCCCCAGCATTTT.

The chain joins TRBV4-1 to TRBJ2-3, with D possibly matching TRBD1 (5 bases). CDR1 is MGHRA and CDR2 is YSYEKL in the germline V gene. The CDR3 runs 14 residues. Trimming removed 0 bases at V and 2 bases at J, with 6 bases between. The CDR3 loop is CASSQEQATDTQYF. As DNA, the CDR3 is TGCGCCAGCAGCCAAGAACAGGCCACAGATACGCAGTATTTT.

As regards this clone: The same CDR3 arises from other DNA sequences in this sample as well. This chain links TRBV7-7 with TRBJ2-1; 8 bases align to TRBD1. CDR3 length equals 13 residues. Germline CDR1 reads SSHAT; CDR2 reads FNYEAQ (reference sequence). V was clipped by 5 bases and J by 8 bases; unmatched bases: 5. The CDR3 region is CASSADRADEQFF. The CDR3 coding sequence is TGTGCCAGCAGCGCGGACAGGGCCGATGAGCAGTTCTTC.

This clone was observed a few times. CDR3 coding DNA: TGTGCCAGCTTCCGGTTGAATGAAAAACTGTTTTTT. Its protein is CASFRLNEKLFF. The rearrangement links TRBV2 to TRBJ1-4, with D uncertain. With 8 bases removed from V and 5 bases from J, the gap between germline ends came to 9 bases. Germline CDR1 is SNHLY and CDR2 is FYNNEI. The CDR3 sequence is 12 residues long.

V is TRBV18 and J is TRBJ1-1; TRBD1 is a possible D gene (5 bases). Germline V gene data show CDR1 as KGHSH and CDR2 as LQKENI. V gave up 6 bases and J gave up 6 bases, with 14 bases separating them. The CDR3 contains 13 residues. The CDR3 DNA is TGTGCCAGCTCGCCTTTAAGGGGTCCTGAAGCTTTCTTT. It translates to CASSPLRGPEAFF.

Notes on this clone: The sample holds other DNA sequences that translate to the same CDR3. The chain is built from TRBV5-1 and TRBJ2-5; 9 nucleotides align to TRBD1. The CDR3 length is 14 residues. After removal of 0 bases from V and 5 bases from J, the junction contained 2 bases not matched to a gene. Looked up from germline, CDR1 is SGHRS and CDR2 is YFSETQ. CDR3 residues: CASSLGTGEETQYF. CDR3 in DNA: TGCGCCAGCAGCTTGGGGACAGGGGAGGAGACCCAGTACTTC.

This clone was counted a single time. The chain couples TRBV7-9 to TRBJ1-4; unclear D gene. The CDR3 is 13 residues long. Looked up from germline, CDR1 is SEHNR and CDR2 is FQNEAQ (reference sequence). Trimming stripped 1 base from V and 8 bases from J, with 8 bases between. The CDR3 is CASSLGSTEKLFF. CDR3 nucleotide sequence: TGTGCCAGCAGCTTAGGAAGCACGGAAAAACTGTTTTTT.

In regard to this clone: The same CDR3 is also encoded by other DNA sequences in this sample. The CDR3 nucleotides are TGCGCCAGCAGCTTGGGCCAGGGCGACGGCTACACCTTC. As protein: CASSLGQGDGYTF. V and J are TRBV5-1 and TRBJ1-2; weak D call: TRBD1 (5 bases). CDR1 and CDR2 (germline): SGHRS, YFSETQ. The germline V and J ends were trimmed by 0 bases and 8 bases, with 11 bases remaining between them. This CDR3 spans 13 amino acids.

The chain joins TRBV6-5 to TRBJ1-2; weak D call: TRBD1 (5 bases). Deletions cut 8 bases from V and 8 bases from J, with 21 bases between. This CDR3 spans 14 amino acids. CDR1 is MNHEY, CDR2 SVGAGI, per germline. CDR3 DNA sequence: TGTGCCAGCGCGGATCCAGGGTCACTCTTCGGCTACACCTTC. Translated, it gives CASADPGSLFGYTF.

V gene TRBV18 combines with J gene TRBJ2-2; a possible D gene is TRBD1 (5 bases). The CDR3 consists of 13 residues. Trimming removed 0 bases at V and 9 bases at J, with 8 bases between. The germline gives CDR1 KGHSH, CDR2 LQKENI. The CDR3 region is CASSPPGARELFF. The CDR3 nucleotides read TGTGCCAGCTCACCACCAGGGGCCCGGGAGCTGTTTTTT.

The CDR3 is CASSYGGAAYNEQFF. DNA for the CDR3: TGTGCCAGCAGTTACGGGGGGGCGGCCTACAATGAGCAGTTCTTC. The V call is TRBV6-5, the J call TRBJ2-1; tentatively, D is TRBD2 (7 bases). Trimming took 2 bases from V and 2 from J, leaving 10 bases between them. The CDR3 is 15 residues long. Germline V lookup: CDR1 MNHEY, CDR2 SVGAGI.

The chain employs TRBV4-2 and TRBJ1-1; a weak D match, TRBD1 (6 bases). The CDR3 sequence is 11 residues long. Germline-derived CDR1 and CDR2 are LGHNA and YNFKEQ. Trimming left V 3 bases short and J 11 bases short, with 10 bases between. CDR3 in DNA: TGTGCCAGCAGCCAGGGGGGGCGGGCTTTCTTT. Its protein product is CASSQGGRAFF.

This chain uses TRBV7-9 with TRBJ1-6, with 9 bases lining up with TRBD1. The V gene's germline CDR1 is SEHNR and CDR2 FQNEAQ (reference sequence). V lost 2 bases, J lost 9 bases, and 11 bases stayed unmatched. The CDR3 is 17 amino acids. The CDR3 loop is CASSLRPGQGFGSPLHF. The CDR3 DNA reads as TGTGCCAGCAGCTTACGACCGGGACAGGGATTTGGTTCACCCCTCCACTTT.

The CDR3 sequence: CASANLGGYYGYTF. The CDR3 DNA reads TGTGCCAGCGCCAATCTTGGGGGGTACTATGGCTACACCTTC. The chain couples TRBV6-5 to TRBJ1-2, with D perhaps TRBD1 (5 bases). The CDR3 runs 14 residues. Germline V gene data show CDR1 as MNHEY and CDR2 as SVGAGI. V dropped 8 bases and J dropped 3 bases, with 16 bases sitting between them.

V and J are TRBV28 and TRBJ2-3, with 10 positions matching TRBD2. This CDR3 contains 13 residues. Germline V gene sequence: CDR1 MDHEN, CDR2 SYDVKM. V was clipped by 6 bases and J by 9 bases; unmatched bases: 6. Here the CDR3 DNA reads TGTGCCAGCAGGGCGCTAGCGGGGGTAACGCAGTATTTT. The encoded protein is CASRALAGVTQYF.

A word on this clone: The CDR3 does not end in the conserved phenylalanine or tryptophan, so this is likely a read error. In nucleotides, the CDR3 is TGTGCCTGGAGTATATGGGACAGGGGGTCCGAGCAGTACTCC. It specifies CAWSIWDRGSEQYS. The chain links TRBV30 to TRBJ2-7; 11 bases fit TRBD1. Losses at the gene ends were 2 bases for V and 6 bases for J; bases not matched to a gene: 6. The CDR3 spans 14 residues. Per germline, CDR1 GTSNPN and CDR2 SVGIG (reference sequence).

The V call is TRBV6-1, the J call TRBJ2-7, with 8 bases aligning to TRBD1. Per germline, CDR1 MNHNS and CDR2 SASEGT. The CDR3 length is 15 residues. J was trimmed by 0 bases and V by 2 bases; bases with no gene match: 3. The CDR3 here is CASSELGQGSYEQYF. The CDR3 nucleotides are TGTGCCAGCAGTGAACTTGGACAGGGCTCCTACGAGCAGTACTTC.

The chain links TRBV5-1 to TRBJ2-3, with TRBD1 matching 7 bases. The CDR3 is 16 residues long. V was pared by 0 bases and J by 3 bases, with 7 bases of the junction left unmatched. Germline CDR1 SGHRS, CDR2 YFSETQ. CDR3 sequence: CASSLGQGVVTDTQYF. The CDR3 nucleotides are TGCGCCAGCAGCTTGGGGCAGGGGGTAGTGACAGATACGCAGTATTTT. Full variable domain (rest looked up from reference TRBV5-1 and TRBJ2-3): KAGVTQTPRYLIKTRGQQVTLSCSPISGHRSVSWYQQTPGQGLQFLFEYFSETQRNKGNFPGRFSGRQFSNSRSEMNVSTLELGDSALYLCASSLGQGVVTDTQYFGPGTRLTVL.